Shown below are 30 T cell receptor beta chains from a single sample sequenced in a study of T cell repertoires in cytomegalovirus infection. TCRdb reanalysed the reads using MiXCR and keeps one entry per CDR3 protein. The sample has about 240,000 distinct CDR3 sequences, about 7% seen once; the top ten hold around 6%. Specimen: PBMCs. These receptors were collected from a human donor in good health (CMV status not recorded). Some clones in this sample may be carry-over from other donors' samples.

This clonotype was detected many times. The chain employs TRBV7-3 and TRBJ2-1, with 9 bases aligning to TRBD2. The CDR3 is 15 amino acids. V lost 5 bases and J lost 5; bases outside the gene matches: 7. Germline V gene lookup returns CDR1 SGHTA and CDR2 FQGTGA. In nucleotides, the CDR3 is TGTGCCAGCAGCCCTCTAGCGGGGAGAAACAATGAGCAGTTCTTC. It encodes CASSPLAGRNNEQFF. The full variable domain, in which reference TRBV7-3 and TRBJ2-1 provide the parts outside the CDR3, is GAGVSQTPSNKVTEKGKYVELRCDPISGHTALYWYRQSLGQGPEFLIYFQGTGAADDSGLPNDRFFAVRPEGSVSTLKIQRTERGDSAVYLCASSPLAGRNNEQFFGPGTRLTVL.

The table lists this clonotype with many counts. The chain recombines TRBV14 with TRBJ1-1; D may be TRBD1 (5 bases). V lost 8 bases to trimming and J lost 1 base, with 17 bases between them. From germline, CDR1 is SGHDN and CDR2 FVKESK. The CDR3 runs 15 residues. The CDR3 sequence: CASSREITPNTEAFF. The CDR3 DNA sequence: TGTGCCAGCTCCAGGGAAATAACGCCGAACACTGAAGCTTTCTTT.

This clonotype was counted ten times or more. J is TRBJ2-1 and V is TRBV7-2; D not certain. This CDR3 region has 12 residues. The V and J ends lost 0 bases and 11 bases respectively, with 8 bases between them. Looked up from germline, CDR1 is SGHTA and CDR2 is FQGNSA. DNA of the CDR3: TGTGCCAGCAGCTTAGCGGCGAAGCAGCAGTTCTTC. It specifies CASSLAAKQQFF.

This clonotype came up many times. The chain recombines TRBV29-1 with TRBJ2-5, with a tentative D call TRBD2 (6 bases). The CDR3 is 15 residues long. The germline gives CDR1 SQVTM, CDR2 ANQGSEA. With 3 bases removed from V and 3 bases from J, the gap between germline ends came to 17 bases. The CDR3 coding sequence is TGCAGCGTTGACCGGGACGGAGGAGGGAAAGAGACCCAGTACTTC. Its translation is CSVDRDGGGKETQYF.

This clonotype was seen at least ten times. This sequence joins TRBV4-3 and TRBJ1-1; no firm D call. Germline loops: CDR1 LGHNA, CDR2 YSLEER. The CDR3 has 15 residues. V lost 6 bases, J lost 0 bases, and 14 bases lay in between. Here the CDR3 DNA reads TGCGCCAGCAGTCCAAGTCCCAGCCTGAACACTGAAGCTTTCTTT. It translates to CASSPSPSLNTEAFF.

This clonotype was detected only a few times. The chain recombines TRBV20-1 with TRBJ2-5; TRBD2 agrees at 11 bases. The V gene end was trimmed by 5 bases and the J gene end by 2 bases; junction bases not matched to a gene: 1. The CDR3 has 13 residues. Germline CDR1 DFQATT, CDR2 SNEGSKA (reference sequence). The CDR3 sequence is CSAGTSGQETQYF. The CDR3 region has the DNA TGCAGTGCTGGGACTAGCGGACAAGAGACCCAGTACTTC.

This clonotype was counted many times. V and J are TRBV4-1 and TRBJ2-7; no reliable D call. Trimming pared 0 bases from V and 0 bases from J, leaving 9 bases between. Germline V gene sequence: CDR1 MGHRA, CDR2 YSYEKL. CDR3 length equals 15 residues. CDR3: CASSQERPGSYEQYF. Here the CDR3 DNA reads TGCGCCAGCAGCCAAGAGCGACCGGGCTCCTACGAGCAGTACTTC.

This clonotype was observed at least ten times. V usage is TRBV2 and J usage is TRBJ1-1; D call uncertain. Looked up from germline, CDR1 is SNHLY and CDR2 is FYNNEI. Trimming took 7 bases from V and 5 from J, leaving 8 bases between them. The CDR3 loop spans 11 amino acids. CDR3 nucleotide sequence: TGTGCCAGCATTCGGCAGACTGAAGCTTTCTTT. Translated: CASIRQTEAFF.

The rearrangement uses TRBV5-4 and TRBJ2-7, with TRBD2 identical over 7 bases. The germline gives CDR1 SGHNT, CDR2 YYREEE (reference sequence). V lost 2 bases, J lost 0 bases, and 2 bases stayed unmatched. This CDR3 has 14 residues. In DNA form, the CDR3 reads TGTGCCAGCAGCTTAACTAGCGACTCCTACGAGCAGTACTTC. Its translation is CASSLTSDSYEQYF.

This clonotype was recorded many times. The chain joins TRBV7-9 to TRBJ1-5, with D perhaps matching TRBD1 (5 bases). Germline values: CDR1 SEHNR, CDR2 FQNEAQ (reference sequence). The CDR3 runs 15 residues. Deletions cut 5 bases from V and 9 bases from J, with 20 bases between. CDR3 sequence (DNA): TGTGCCAGCAGCCCCGGGGACGGGGATGGACGGCCCCAGCATTTT. This gives the protein CASSPGDGDGRPQHF.

The sample holds many counts of this clonotype. V gene TRBV7-2 combines with J gene TRBJ1-5, with a weak D call TRBD1 (5 bases). V shed 7 bases and J shed 2 bases, with 12 bases lying between them. Germline CDR1 SGHTA, CDR2 FQGNSA. CDR3 length: 14 amino acids. The CDR3 sequence is CASTWGGGNQPQHF. The CDR3 coding sequence is TGTGCCAGCACCTGGGGGGGAGGCAATCAGCCCCAGCATTTT. Together with reference TRBV7-2 and TRBJ1-5, the CDR3 gives the full variable domain: GAGVSQSPSNKVTEKGKDVELRCDPISGHTALYWYRQSLGQGLEFLIYFQGNSAPDKSGLPSDRFSAERTGGSVSTLTIQRTQQEDSAVYLCASTWGGGNQPQHFGDGTRLSIL.

This clonotype has a count of ten or more. The chain combines TRBV11-2 with TRBJ2-5; D remains unclear. This CDR3 is 14 amino acids long. In germline, CDR1 is SGHAT, CDR2 FQNNGV. The V gene lost 0 bases and the J gene lost 7 bases, with 12 bases spanning the gap. The CDR3 nucleotides read TGTGCCAGCAGCTTAGATTTGTCCGGAAGGACCCAGTACTTC. Protein: CASSLDLSGRTQYF.

This clonotype occurred many times. This chain connects TRBV4-2 to TRBJ2-1, with TRBD2 matching 11 bases. V trimming: 0 bases; J trimming: 4 bases; junction bases outside the gene matches: 14. Per the germline V gene, CDR1 is LGHNA and CDR2 is YNFKEQ. CDR3 size: 20 residues. The CDR3 protein is CASSQDRGGTSGGSYNEQFF. DNA for the CDR3: TGTGCCAGCAGCCAAGATCGCGGAGGAACTAGCGGGGGTTCGTACAATGAGCAGTTCTTC.

The table lists this clonotype with many counts. V usage is TRBV27 and J usage is TRBJ2-2, with D maybe TRBD1 (6 bases). Trimming took 5 bases from V and 2 from J, leaving 15 bases between them. The CDR3 is 16 amino acids. Germline V gene sequence: CDR1 MNHEY, CDR2 SMNVEV (reference sequence). CDR3 coding DNA: TGTGCCAGCAGTCAATACCCACAGGGTAACACCGGGGAGCTGTTTTTT. This codes for CASSQYPQGNTGELFF.

The table lists this clonotype with a few counts. This sequence joins TRBV30 and TRBJ1-2, with 7 bases aligning to TRBD1. Germline V lookup: CDR1 GTSNPN, CDR2 SVGIG (reference sequence). The trim removed 7 bases at V and 1 base at J, leaving 3 bases unmatched. This CDR3 has 12 residues. The DNA for the CDR3 is TGTGCCTACCGACAGGGTAACTATGGCTACACCTTC. Translated: CAYRQGNYGYTF. The whole variable domain, remainder taken from reference TRBV30 and TRBJ1-2, is SQTIHQWPATLVQPVGSPLSLECTVEGTSNPNLYWYRQAAGRGLQLLFYSVGIGQISSEVPQNLSASRPQDRQFILSSKKLLLSDSGFYLCAYRQGNYGYTFGSGTRLTVV.

Many counts were recorded for this clonotype. The rearrangement uses TRBV5-4 and TRBJ2-1, with 11 positions matching TRBD2. The trim removed 4 bases at V and 10 bases at J, leaving 13 bases unmatched. The length of the CDR3 is 16 residues. Per germline, CDR1 SGHNT and CDR2 YYREEE (reference sequence). CDR3: CASSPSGGQTTWEQFF. CDR3 DNA: TGTGCCAGCAGCCCTAGCGGGGGGCAAACCACTTGGGAGCAGTTCTTC.

This chain joins TRBV29-1 and TRBJ1-3, with D unclear. Looked up from germline, CDR1 is SQVTM and CDR2 is ANQGSEA. Trimming took 1 base from V and 4 from J, leaving 11 bases between them. The CDR3 is 14 residues long. The chain's CDR3 is CSVEAQGGGNTIYF. DNA of the CDR3: TGCAGCGTTGAAGCGCAAGGTGGGGGAAACACCATATATTTT.

The table lists this clonotype with many counts. The chain employs TRBV7-9 and TRBJ1-1, with 8 bases aligning to TRBD1. This CDR3 is 15 amino acids long. Per the germline V gene, CDR1 is SEHNR and CDR2 is FQNEAQ (reference sequence). Germline trimming cut 5 bases from V and 6 bases from J; bases unmatched to any gene: 11. Here the CDR3 DNA reads TGTGCCAGCAGCCTTCTGGTGACAGGGGCGCCTGAAGCTTTCTTT. This codes for CASSLLVTGAPEAFF.

In its sample, this clonotype was seen many times. The chain couples TRBV3-1 to TRBJ1-1; TRBD1 agrees at 7 bases. The CDR3 length is 13 residues. V dropped 6 bases and J dropped 4; count of bases not matched to a gene: 5. Per the germline V gene, CDR1 is LGHDT and CDR2 is YNNKEL (reference sequence). The CDR3 loop reads CASRVGQSTEAFF. In nucleotides, the CDR3 is TGTGCCAGCAGGGTGGGACAGTCCACTGAAGCTTTCTTT.

This clonotype has a count of ten or more. The chain combines TRBV6-1 with TRBJ1-2; 7 nucleotides line up with TRBD1. Unmatched junction bases numbered 9, after V lost 6 bases and J lost 5 bases. Germline-derived CDR1 and CDR2 are MNHNS and SASEGT. The CDR3 totals 14 residues. The CDR3 here is CASRGDSAPYGYTF. In DNA, the CDR3 is TGTGCCAGCAGGGGGGACAGCGCGCCTTATGGCTACACCTTC.

The sample holds many counts of this clonotype. V is TRBV7-8 and J is TRBJ2-1; 7 nucleotides match TRBD1. The CDR3 contains 13 residues. CDR1 and CDR2 from the germline V gene are SGHVS and FQNEAQ. V was clipped by 5 bases and J by 6 bases; unmatched bases: 4. The CDR3 bases are TGTGCCAGCAGCCAGGACAGGACCAATGAGCAGTTCTTC. It yields the protein CASSQDRTNEQFF.

This clonotype was seen more than once but under ten times. This chain joins TRBV29-1 and TRBJ2-4; no clear D gene. The CDR3 spans 12 residues. Germline CDR1 is SQVTM and CDR2 is ANQGSEA. V dropped 3 bases and J dropped 3 bases, with 6 bases sitting between them. CDR3: CSVENGKNIQYF. CDR3 nucleotide sequence: TGCAGCGTTGAGAACGGCAAAAACATTCAGTACTTC.

This clonotype was seen at least ten times. The chain combines TRBV29-1 with TRBJ2-5; TRBD1 or TRBD2 may be the D gene (5 bases each). CDR1 and CDR2 (germline): SQVTM, ANQGSEA. The CDR3 runs 12 residues. With 4 bases removed from V and 4 bases from J, the gap between germline ends came to 10 bases. CDR3 DNA: TGCAGCGTTGGGACGGGGACAGAGACCCAGTACTTC. Its protein product is CSVGTGTETQYF.

This clonotype was observed many times. J is TRBJ1-1 and V is TRBV3-1; D uncertain. The germline gives CDR1 LGHDT, CDR2 YNNKEL (reference sequence). This CDR3 is built from 13 residues. V dropped 3 bases and J dropped 10 bases, with 15 bases sitting between them. CDR3 sequence: CASSQPNEFLAFF. The CDR3 DNA sequence: TGTGCCAGCAGCCAGCCTAACGAATTTTTAGCTTTCTTT.

This sequence joins TRBV23-1 and TRBJ1-4; D not certain. TRBV23-1 has ORF status, its function being uncertain. The CDR3 contains 13 residues. Trimming took 2 bases from V and 4 from J, leaving 5 bases between them. For the CDR3, the DNA is TGCGCCAGCAGTCAAAACAATAATGAAAAACTGTTTTTT. Translation: CASSQNNNEKLFF.

This clonotype was recorded at least ten times. V and J are TRBV23-1 and TRBJ1-3; D gene ambiguous. TRBV23-1 falls under the ORF class, with uncertain function. The CDR3 has 16 residues. The V and J ends lost 0 bases and 2 bases respectively, with 11 bases between them. CDR3 protein: CASSQSPRWPGNTIYF. CDR3 DNA sequence: TGCGCCAGCAGTCAATCGCCCCGGTGGCCTGGAAACACCATATATTTT.

This clonotype occurred many times. The rearrangement links TRBV10-3 to TRBJ2-1; 9 nucleotides align to TRBD2. Germline V gene lookup returns CDR1 ENHRY and CDR2 SYGVKD. CDR3 length: 14 amino acids. The V segment lost 7 bases and the J segment 3 bases; nucleotides outside the gene matches: 4. In DNA form, the CDR3 reads TGTGCCATCATGGGACTAGCTAACTACAATGAGCAGTTCTTC. It translates to CAIMGLANYNEQFF.

The table lists this clonotype with many counts. This chain connects TRBV12-3 or TRBV12-4 to TRBJ2-3, with TRBD1 as a possible D gene (6 bases). Between the trimmed V and J ends, which lost 4 bases and 0 bases, there was a span of 17 bases. This CDR3 has 17 amino acids. The CDR3 region is CASSSPEAGASTDTQYF. The CDR3 coding sequence is TGTGCCAGCAGTTCGCCCGAGGCAGGGGCTAGCACAGATACGCAGTATTTT.

This clonotype was observed many times. CDR3 nucleotides: TGTGCCAGCAGCTTTACAGGGGACACTGAAGCTTTCTTT. Amino acid sequence: CASSFTGDTEAFF. The V call is TRBV7-2, the J call TRBJ1-1; TRBD1 agrees at 7 bases. The CDR3 spans 13 residues. V shed 3 bases and J 3 bases; nucleotides not matched to a gene: 1. The germline gives CDR1 SGHTA, CDR2 FQGNSA.

This clonotype was seen ten or more times. V and J are TRBV12-3 or TRBV12-4 and TRBJ2-5; tentatively, D is TRBD2 (6 bases). The CDR3 extends over 13 amino acids. V lost 5 bases and J lost 4, with 11 bases in between. The CDR3 sequence is CASSPGTLETQYF. CDR3 coding DNA: TGTGCCAGCAGTCCTGGGACTCTAGAGACCCAGTACTTC.